One and the same sample provided the 32 T cell receptor beta chains below, sequenced in a study of CD4+ T cells in melanoma. Clones were sequenced by immunoSEQ multiplex PCR, and TCRdb holds only the in-frame ones, with some missing. The data contain 9,000 to 13,000 clones, about 73% of them singletons. The sample consisted of cells from a culture (not recorded whether cultured in vitro). The receptors were sampled from a human donor with melanoma.

The rearrangement joins TRBV4-1 to TRBJ1-2, with D tentatively TRBD1 (5 bases). Germline loops: CDR1 MGHRA, CDR2 YSYEKL. The CDR3 is made up of 13 amino acids. V was shortened by 3 bases and J by 7 bases, with 12 bases between the two germline ends. The CDR3: CASSHPGLSGYTF. CDR3 sequence (DNA): TGCGCCAGCAGCCATCCAGGGCTTAGTGGCTACACCTTC.

The gene calls are TRBV20-1 and TRBJ1-1, with D perhaps TRBD1 (5 bases). CDR3 length equals 15 residues. The V gene's germline CDR1 is DFQATT and CDR2 SNEGSKA (reference sequence). V was shortened by 3 bases and J by 5 bases, with 19 bases between the two germline ends. CDR3 bases: TGCAGTGCTAGTTCCCCCCGAGATGGGGGAACTGAAGCTTTCTTT. Its translation: CSASSPRDGGTEAFF.

The rearrangement links TRBV9 to TRBJ2-5; 8 positions match TRBD1. CDR3 length: 15 amino acids. The germline V gene has CDR1 SGDLS and CDR2 YYNGEE. V shed 2 bases, J shed 4 bases, and the junction held 7 bases outside the gene matches. CDR3 sequence: CASSVSDRGGETQYF. The CDR3, as DNA: TGTGCCAGCAGCGTTTCTGACAGGGGTGGAGAGACCCAGTACTTC.

The V gene is TRBV2, the J gene TRBJ2-2; D ambiguous. V lost 6 bases, J lost 7 bases, and 12 bases lay in between. Germline assignment: CDR1 SNHLY and CDR2 FYNNEI. The CDR3 contains 13 residues. CDR3 in amino acids: CASRFTSVGELFF. Here the CDR3 DNA reads TGTGCCAGCAGATTTACTTCGGTCGGGGAGCTGTTTTTT.

The CDR3 coding sequence is TGCGCCAGCAGCTTGGCACAGGGGGCAGGCACTGAAGCTTTCTTT. This codes for CASSLAQGAGTEAFF. The rearrangement links TRBV5-1 to TRBJ1-1; 9 nucleotides match TRBD1. The CDR3 loop spans 15 amino acids. CDR1 and CDR2 from the germline V gene are SGHRS and YFSETQ. With V trimmed by 0 bases and J by 4 bases, 4 bases remained unmatched.

In its sample, this clone is medium-sized. This chain links TRBV30 with TRBJ1-1; D unclear. The CDR3 is made up of 14 amino acids. Germline CDR1 reads GTSNPN; CDR2 reads SVGIG (reference sequence). The V end lost 3 bases, the J end lost 0 bases, and 11 bases lay between the germline ends. For the CDR3, the DNA is TGTGCCTGGAGCCGACTTAGCATGAACACTGAAGCTTTCTTT. Translation gives CAWSRLSMNTEAFF. The entire variable domain, with the rest obtained from reference TRBV30 and TRBJ1-1, is as follows: SQTIHQWPATLVQPVGSPLSLECTVEGTSNPNLYWYRQAAGRGLQLLFYSVGIGQISSEVPQNLSASRPQDRQFILSSKKLLLSDSGFYLCAWSRLSMNTEAFFGQGTRLTVV.

The V and J genes are TRBV14 and TRBJ2-5, with TRBD2 matching 9 bases. This CDR3 contains 16 residues. The V and J ends lost 4 bases and 4 bases, in that order; junction bases with no gene match: 10. Per the germline V gene, CDR1 is SGHDN and CDR2 is FVKESK. The CDR3 coding sequence is TGTGCCAGCAGCCTCGCCGGACTAGCGTCTATAGAGACCCAGTACTTC. Translating gives CASSLAGLASIETQYF.

This clone showed up just once. The rearrangement links TRBV7-3 to TRBJ2-5; the D gene is possibly TRBD2 (6 bases). Germline CDR1 reads SGHTA; CDR2 reads FQGTGA. There are 16 residues in the CDR3. V gave up 2 bases and J gave up 0 bases, with 13 bases separating them. The CDR3 loop reads CASSLQGGEYQETQYF. CDR3 DNA: TGTGCCAGCAGCTTACAAGGAGGGGAGTACCAAGAGACCCAGTACTTC.

This clone showed up just a few times. The rearrangement links TRBV15 to TRBJ2-7; 12 nucleotides align to TRBD1. V was clipped by 4 bases and J by 5 bases; unmatched bases: 6. Germline lookup yields CDR1 LNHNV and CDR2 YYDKDF (reference sequence). The CDR3 loop spans 15 amino acids. This CDR3 is CATSKTGTGGHEQYF. DNA for the CDR3: TGTGCCACCAGCAAAACCGGGACAGGGGGCCACGAGCAGTACTTC.

The CDR3 coding sequence is TGTGCCACGTCGGGGGGGGGAGCCAAAAACATTCAGTACTTC. Translating gives CATSGGGAKNIQYF. The V call is TRBV6-5, the J call TRBJ2-4, with 8 nucleotides matching TRBD2. V lost 10 bases, J lost 0 bases, and 5 bases stayed unmatched. Germline assignment: CDR1 MNHEY and CDR2 SVGAGI. The CDR3 is 14 amino acids.

This clone appeared a few times. The rearrangement joins TRBV29-1 to TRBJ1-2; D is undetermined. In germline, CDR1 is SQVTM, CDR2 ANQGSEA. V was trimmed by 6 bases and J by 2 bases, leaving 13 bases between them. CDR3 length equals 13 residues. The CDR3 spells CSVLKGQNYGYTF. The CDR3 DNA follows: TGCAGCGTCTTGAAGGGCCAGAACTATGGCTACACCTTC.

This CDR3 reads CASSQGSGFYEQYF. CDR3 sequence (DNA): TGTGCCAGCAGCCAGGGATCAGGTTTCTACGAGCAGTACTTC. J is TRBJ2-7 and V is TRBV5-4, with D tentatively TRBD1 (5 bases). Looked up from germline, CDR1 is SGHNT and CDR2 is YYREEE (reference sequence). This CDR3 spans 14 amino acids. V gave up 4 bases and J gave up 3 bases, with 14 bases separating them.

CDR3 DNA: TGTGCCAGCAGCTTAGCTACAGGGACAGTTCAGCCCCAGCATTTT. This codes for CASSLATGTVQPQHF. V gene TRBV7-9 combines with J gene TRBJ1-5; 7 bases fit TRBD1. V was pared by 0 bases and J by 6 bases, with 5 bases of the junction left unmatched. Germline V lookup: CDR1 SEHNR, CDR2 FQNEAQ (reference sequence). CDR3 length equals 15 residues.

The rearrangement links TRBV7-2 to TRBJ1-4, with a weak D call TRBD1 (6 bases). Germline values: CDR1 SGHTA, CDR2 FQGNSA. This CDR3 is 17 amino acids long. V gave up 5 bases and J gave up 7 bases, with 23 bases separating them. The CDR3 is CASSDTTPGVVGEKLFF. The CDR3 DNA reads TGTGCCAGCAGCGACACTACCCCAGGGGTTGTAGGTGAAAAACTGTTTTTT.

The sample holds one count of this clone. CDR3 nucleotides: TGTGCCAGCAGTGAAGGCGCAGAAGGTAATTCACCCCTCCACTTT. Protein product: CASSEGAEGNSPLHF. This chain connects TRBV6-1 to TRBJ1-6; D uncertain. The V end lost 1 base, the J end lost 6 bases, and 10 bases lay between the germline ends. This CDR3 contains 15 residues. CDR1 and CDR2 (germline): MNHNS, SASEGT.

This clone was observed once. The V and J genes are TRBV6-5 and TRBJ1-3; D might be TRBD1 (6 bases). CDR1 and CDR2 from the germline V gene are MNHEY and SVGAGI. V was cut by 7 bases and J by 4 bases, with 17 bases left in between. This CDR3 spans 15 amino acids. As DNA, the CDR3 is TGTGCCAGCACCCGAACAGGGTTCCCAGGAAACACCATATATTTT. It encodes CASTRTGFPGNTIYF.

The rearrangement joins TRBV6-1 to TRBJ2-2; 7 positions match TRBD1. The CDR3 totals 17 residues. Losses at the gene ends were 0 bases for V and 6 bases for J; bases not matched to a gene: 10. Looked up from germline, CDR1 is MNHNS and CDR2 is SASEGT. Here the CDR3 DNA reads TGTGCCAGCAGTGAAGCGCTGACAGGGTTTTATCCCGGGGAGCTGTTTTTT. It encodes CASSEALTGFYPGELFF.

The CDR3 protein is CASSGTTEEETQYF. CDR3 DNA: TGCGCCAGCAGCGGGACGACGGAGGAGGAGACCCAGTACTTC. The V gene is TRBV5-1, the J gene TRBJ2-5; D could derive from TRBD1 or TRBD2 (5 bases each). From germline, CDR1 is SGHRS and CDR2 YFSETQ. V lost 4 bases to trimming and J lost 5 bases, with 15 bases between them. The CDR3 loop spans 14 amino acids.

V and J are TRBV10-3 and TRBJ1-2; the D gene is possibly TRBD1 (5 bases). The CDR3 is 12 residues long. The germline CDR1 and CDR2 sequences are ENHRY and SYGVKD. Trimming cost V 8 bases and J 7 bases, with 14 bases left between them. As DNA, the CDR3 is TGTGCCATCGGCGAGGGGTCGGGTGGCTACACCTTC. Amino acid sequence: CAIGEGSGGYTF.

The J gene is TRBJ2-1, the V gene TRBV3-1 (or the pseudogene TRBV3-2); D could derive from TRBD1 or TRBD2 (5 bases each). The CDR3 contains 17 residues. The V and J ends lost 0 bases and 8 bases respectively, with 20 bases between them. Germline assignment: CDR1 LGHDT and CDR2 YNNKEL (reference sequence). CDR3 bases: TGTGCCAGCAGCCAAGATTATCTTCAGGGAGTAGGGGATGAGCAGTTCTTC. Translation gives CASSQDYLQGVGDEQFF.

This clone was seen just once. This chain connects TRBV4-1 to TRBJ2-5; 14 nucleotides match TRBD2. Germline loops: CDR1 MGHRA, CDR2 YSYEKL. J was trimmed by 1 base and V by 4 bases; bases with no gene match: 5. The CDR3 extends over 17 amino acids. CDR3 sequence: CASSLGLAGGIQETQYF. CDR3 coding DNA: TGCGCCAGCAGCCTAGGACTAGCGGGGGGTATCCAAGAGACCCAGTACTTC.

Judged by abundance, this clone is medium-sized. The chain couples TRBV5-1 to TRBJ1-6; no clear D gene. Germline V gives CDR1 SGHRS, CDR2 YFSETQ. The CDR3 totals 16 residues. Trimming pared 4 bases from V and 7 bases from J, leaving 18 bases between. CDR3 in DNA: TGCGCCAGCAGCCAACTAGGCTTGTCCGAAAATTCACCCCTCCACTTT. This sequence encodes CASSQLGLSENSPLHF.

V and J are TRBV3-1 (or the pseudogene TRBV3-2) and TRBJ1-1; 8 nucleotides align to TRBD1. This CDR3 comprises 12 residues. CDR1 LGHDT and CDR2 YNNKEL come from the germline V gene (reference sequence). With 1 base clipped from V and 8 bases from J, the junction kept 0 bases outside the gene matches. CDR3 bases: TGTGCCAGCAGCCAAGGGGACAGGGAAGCTTTCTTT. Translation: CASSQGDREAFF.

This clone was seen only a few times. V and J are TRBV7-2 and TRBJ1-4; D gene ambiguous. V was shortened by 1 base and J by 4 bases, with 10 bases between the two germline ends. CDR1 and CDR2 from the germline V gene are SGHTA and FQGNSA. The CDR3 spans 15 residues. The CDR3 loop is CASSLVARSNEKLFF. CDR3 nucleotides: TGTGCCAGCAGCTTAGTAGCCAGGAGTAATGAAAAACTGTTTTTT.

The gene calls are TRBV2 and TRBJ2-7; TRBD1 matches at 7 bases. The germline CDR1 and CDR2 sequences are SNHLY and FYNNEI. The V gene end was trimmed by 7 bases and the J gene end by 2 bases; junction bases not matched to a gene: 23. This CDR3 is 19 amino acids long. CDR3 DNA sequence: TGTGCCAGCACTGCTCCGGCGTCGGGCCAAACAGGGGAGCCCTACGAGCAGTACTTC. Translation gives CASTAPASGQTGEPYEQYF.

V is TRBV4-1 and J is TRBJ2-1, with TRBD1 matching 7 bases. Germline CDR1 and CDR2: MGHRA and YSYEKL. CDR3 length equals 15 residues. V was pared by 6 bases and J by 4 bases, with 9 bases of the junction left unmatched. CDR3 sequence (DNA): TGCGCCAGCAGTTTATCTCCACAGGGGTACAATGAGCAGTTCTTC. This translates into CASSLSPQGYNEQFF.

V usage is TRBV4-1 and J usage is TRBJ1-3; D ambiguous. Germline CDR1 reads MGHRA; CDR2 reads YSYEKL. V lost 0 bases, J lost 0 bases, and 18 bases lay in between. This CDR3 is 19 amino acids long. The DNA of the CDR3 is TGCGCCAGCAGCCAAGAGATCATTACGGCGGTTGGCTCTGGAAACACCATATATTTT. Its translation: CASSQEIITAVGSGNTIYF.

This chain's CDR3 is CASLTTGPNYGYTF. In nucleotides, the CDR3 is TGCGCCAGCTTAACAACAGGCCCTAACTATGGCTACACCTTC. The chain recombines TRBV10-2 with TRBJ1-2; D possibly corresponds to TRBD1 (5 bases). This CDR3 comprises 14 residues. In germline, CDR1 is WSHSY, CDR2 SAAADI. Deletions cut 8 bases from V and 0 bases from J, with 13 bases between.

The genes are TRBV2 and TRBJ1-1; D may be TRBD1 (6 bases). Looked up from germline, CDR1 is SNHLY and CDR2 is FYNNEI. The CDR3 totals 11 residues. V lost 9 bases and J lost 2, with 7 bases in between. CDR3 in amino acids: CARQGNTEAFF. CDR3 sequence (DNA): TGTGCCAGACAGGGAAACACTGAAGCTTTCTTT.

J is TRBJ1-1 and V is TRBV7-9; the D gene is possibly TRBD1 (6 bases). Trimming took 4 bases from V and 4 from J, leaving 13 bases between them. Germline assignment: CDR1 SEHNR and CDR2 FQNEAQ (reference sequence). The CDR3 length is 14 residues. Here the CDR3 reads CASSYTGFGTEAFF. The CDR3 nucleotides are TGTGCCAGCAGCTATACAGGGTTTGGCACTGAAGCTTTCTTT.

This clone occurred once. The chain joins TRBV7-9 to TRBJ2-3; D might be TRBD2 (5 bases). Trimming removed 1 base from V and 7 bases from J, with 9 bases in between. This CDR3 is 13 amino acids long. Per germline, CDR1 SEHNR and CDR2 FQNEAQ (reference sequence). The CDR3 sequence is CASSLVLGNTQYF. The CDR3 DNA reads TGTGCCAGCAGCTTAGTACTAGGGAATACGCAGTATTTT.

The rearrangement joins TRBV18 to TRBJ2-1; 9 bases map to TRBD2. Germline lookup yields CDR1 KGHSH and CDR2 LQKENI. V lost 5 bases to trimming and J lost 7 bases; unmatched junction nucleotides: 12. The CDR3 sequence is 16 residues long. The CDR3 region is CASSSQIPSGGNEQFF. The DNA for the CDR3 is TGTGCCAGCTCATCTCAAATACCCAGCGGGGGGAATGAGCAGTTCTTC.